These T cell receptor beta chains were read from a single sample in a study of molecular identifiers for immune sequencing clone quantification. TCRdb redid the calling of the PCR reads with MiXCR, one entry per CDR3 protein. The sample records about 500,000 distinct CDR3 sequences, about 20% being singletons. Sequenced material: naive CD8+ T cells from blood, with Jurkat cell RNA spiked in. These receptors were collected from a human donor in good health. Some libraries in this study had Jurkat cell RNA spiked in. Both conserved end residues are part of each CDR3. Each record gives: CDR3 protein, D gene, J gene, V gene, CDR3 length. A D gene is named only where the DNA matches it firmly.

CDR3aa: CASSQGWTSGSFGQFF
d_gene: TRBD2
j_gene: TRBJ2-1
v_gene: TRBV4-3
len: 16

CDR3aa: CSSSYRTGRFGYTF
d_gene: TRBD1
j_gene: TRBJ1-2
v_gene: TRBV6-5
len: 14

CDR3aa: CATLAGVSYEQYF
d_gene: TRBD2
j_gene: TRBJ2-7
v_gene: TRBV2
len: 13

CDR3aa: CASSYLLGGELFF
d_gene: NA
j_gene: TRBJ2-2
v_gene: TRBV11-3
len: 13

CDR3aa: CASSFLAGRADNEQFF
d_gene: NA
j_gene: TRBJ2-1
v_gene: TRBV7-8
len: 16

CDR3aa: CSVAEPGVDTGELFF
d_gene: NA
j_gene: TRBJ2-2
v_gene: TRBV29-1
len: 15

CDR3aa: CASSQENDGYQETQYF
d_gene: NA
j_gene: TRBJ2-5
v_gene: TRBV4-1
len: 16

CDR3aa: CASSLTGGFSDTQYF
d_gene: TRBD2
j_gene: TRBJ2-3
v_gene: TRBV7-6
len: 15

CDR3aa: CASSFGYQIGETRYF
d_gene: NA
j_gene: TRBJ2-5
v_gene: TRBV7-9
len: 15

CDR3aa: CASSPEWGKSYEQYF
d_gene: NA
j_gene: TRBJ2-7
v_gene: TRBV4-3
len: 15

CDR3aa: CASSDGTGGNQPQHF
d_gene: NA
j_gene: TRBJ1-5
v_gene: TRBV25-1
len: 15

CDR3aa: CAWSASSSYEQYF
d_gene: NA
j_gene: TRBJ2-7
v_gene: TRBV30
len: 13

CDR3aa: CSARDMDRGAYEQYF
d_gene: TRBD1
j_gene: TRBJ2-7
v_gene: TRBV20-1
len: 15

CDR3aa: CASSYEQTRDRYMNTEAFF
d_gene: NA
j_gene: TRBJ1-1
v_gene: TRBV6-2/TRBV6-3
len: 19

CDR3aa: CASSPLGGRSKETQYF
d_gene: NA
j_gene: TRBJ2-5
v_gene: TRBV7-2
len: 16

CDR3aa: CASSEYSLGGWRYTF
d_gene: NA
j_gene: TRBJ1-2
v_gene: TRBV25-1
len: 15

CDR3aa: CASSAGDSAYEQYF
d_gene: TRBD2
j_gene: TRBJ2-7
v_gene: TRBV28
len: 14

CDR3aa: CASSLSNVPTDTQYF
d_gene: NA
j_gene: TRBJ2-3
v_gene: TRBV7-3
len: 15

CDR3aa: CASSLTGNYNEQFF
d_gene: NA
j_gene: TRBJ2-1
v_gene: TRBV7-9
len: 14

CDR3aa: CATSSPPVVEQFF
d_gene: NA
j_gene: TRBJ2-1
v_gene: TRBV15
len: 13

CDR3aa: CASSVDSLNYGYTF
d_gene: NA
j_gene: TRBJ1-2
v_gene: TRBV2
len: 14

CDR3aa: CSVVLSGVGGGTGELFF
d_gene: NA
j_gene: TRBJ2-2
v_gene: TRBV29-1
len: 17

CDR3aa: CASGAGTGFFEQYF
d_gene: TRBD1
j_gene: TRBJ2-7
v_gene: TRBV12-5
len: 14

CDR3aa: CASSFEDTGELFF
d_gene: NA
j_gene: TRBJ2-2
v_gene: TRBV7-9
len: 13

CDR3aa: CASSQKSYNEQFF
d_gene: NA
j_gene: TRBJ2-1
v_gene: TRBV3-1
len: 13

CDR3aa: CASSLSGTRPQHF
d_gene: NA
j_gene: TRBJ1-5
v_gene: TRBV27
len: 13

CDR3aa: CSVDGGQGAHEQYF
d_gene: TRBD1
j_gene: TRBJ2-7
v_gene: TRBV29-1
len: 14

CDR3aa: CASSISGTSGIYEQYF
d_gene: TRBD2
j_gene: TRBJ2-7
v_gene: TRBV2
len: 16

CDR3aa: CASSETKWGQGAQPQHF
d_gene: TRBD1
j_gene: TRBJ1-5
v_gene: TRBV12-3/TRBV12-4
len: 17

CDR3aa: CASSTWTESQNTEAFF
d_gene: NA
j_gene: TRBJ1-1
v_gene: TRBV27
len: 16

CDR3aa: CASKQGYSGANVLTF
d_gene: NA
j_gene: TRBJ2-6
v_gene: TRBV5-4
len: 15

CDR3aa: CASSDGTGAYEQYF
d_gene: TRBD1
j_gene: TRBJ2-7
v_gene: TRBV25-1
len: 14

CDR3aa: CASSVEDRLNQPQHF
d_gene: TRBD1
j_gene: TRBJ1-5
v_gene: TRBV4-1
len: 15

CDR3aa: CASSFRLSGNNEQFF
d_gene: NA
j_gene: TRBJ2-1
v_gene: TRBV12-3/TRBV12-4
len: 15

CDR3aa: CASSYLASGRDADTQYF
d_gene: TRBD2
j_gene: TRBJ2-3
v_gene: TRBV6-5
len: 17

CDR3aa: CASAGELGQETQYF
d_gene: TRBD2
j_gene: TRBJ2-5
v_gene: TRBV6-6
len: 14

CDR3aa: CASSTNAPLAGLQETQYF
d_gene: TRBD2
j_gene: TRBJ2-5
v_gene: TRBV7-6
len: 18

CDR3aa: CASSTTRGLDIQYF
d_gene: NA
j_gene: TRBJ2-4
v_gene: TRBV6-6
len: 14

CDR3aa: CAITPATGAYEQYF
d_gene: NA
j_gene: TRBJ2-7
v_gene: TRBV10-3
len: 14

CDR3aa: CSARDRRASNQPQHF
d_gene: NA
j_gene: TRBJ1-5
v_gene: TRBV20-1
len: 15

CDR3aa: CASSQGWHSGADVLTF
d_gene: NA
j_gene: TRBJ2-6
v_gene: TRBV4-3
len: 16

CDR3aa: CSVDGTPPGETQYF
d_gene: NA
j_gene: TRBJ2-5
v_gene: TRBV29-1
len: 14